What follows is one T cell receptor (beta chain) and its context. Its antigen remains unidentified. Germline V gene sequence: CDR1 KGHSH, CDR2 LQKENI. This CDR3 spans 14 amino acids. Germline trimming cut 2 bases from V and 2 bases from J; bases unmatched to any gene: 3. The data derive from a study of neurological immune-mediated disorders. General observations from the study: Across subjects, expanded clones had no CDR3 amino acid sequences in common, pointing to private repertoires in all groups. Expansion of TCR clones was greatest in HTLV-1-associated myelopathy and smallest in multiple sclerosis, where it fell below that of healthy controls.

The time point here: technical triplicate 1. The cDNA was produced through 5'RACE with 10-nucleotide random UMIs. TCRdb independently ran MiXCR on the 5' RACE reads; one entry per CDR3 protein. The sample yields 30,000 to 40,000 distinct CDR3 sequences, more than 9.5% seen once. The sequencing input was PBMCs. The genes are TRBV18 and TRBJ2-7, with 7 positions matching TRBD1. The clonotype was recovered from a man aged 60 to 69 with HTLV-1-associated myelopathy (HAM/TSP). CDR3 loop: CASSPETGPYEQYF. The DNA for the CDR3 is TGTGCCAGCTCACCAGAGACAGGGCCCTACGAGCAGTACTTC.